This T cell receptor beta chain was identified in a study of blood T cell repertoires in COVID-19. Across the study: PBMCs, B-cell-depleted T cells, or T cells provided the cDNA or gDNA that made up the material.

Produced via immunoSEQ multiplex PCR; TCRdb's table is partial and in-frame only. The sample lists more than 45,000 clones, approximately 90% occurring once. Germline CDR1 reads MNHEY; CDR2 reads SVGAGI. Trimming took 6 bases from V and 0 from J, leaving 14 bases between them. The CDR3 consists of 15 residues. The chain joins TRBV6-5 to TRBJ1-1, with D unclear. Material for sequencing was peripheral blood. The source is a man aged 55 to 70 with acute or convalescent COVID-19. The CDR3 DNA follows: TGTGCCAGCAGCCGTCTGACAAGTCTGAACACTGAAGCTTTCTTT. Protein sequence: CASSRLTSLNTEAFF.